The 16 T cell receptor beta chains below come from one sample, sequenced in a study of T cells in Graves' hyperthyroidism and ophthalmopathy. It was RNA transcripts that yielded the amplified TCR beta CDR3 regions. The HTBI set primed first-round TCR CDR3 RT-PCR. TCRdb called the multiplex PCR reads again in MiXCR, with one record for every CDR3 protein. This sample has some 500,000 distinct CDR3 sequences; approximately 16% occur once, and the top ten carry about 31%. Sequencing was performed on blood. The receptors were sampled from a woman in her twenties or thirties with Graves' ophthalmopathy.

This clonotype was detected ten times or more. The chain recombines TRBV6-5 with TRBJ2-1; 9 bases map to TRBD2. With 2 bases clipped from V and 4 bases from J, the junction kept 6 bases outside the gene matches. The CDR3 totals 16 residues. From germline, CDR1 is MNHEY and CDR2 SVGAGI. The CDR3 loop is CASSYTPLAGYNEQFF. The DNA of the CDR3 is TGTGCCAGCAGTTACACACCTCTAGCGGGGTACAATGAGCAGTTCTTC.

The J gene is TRBJ2-4, the V gene TRBV24-1; 9 bases line up with TRBD2. The V gene end was trimmed by 4 bases and the J gene end by 15 bases; junction bases not matched to a gene: 6. The CDR3 covers 12 residues. Germline CDR1 is KGHDR and CDR2 is SFDVKD. This CDR3 is CATSDPGLAVYF. The CDR3 DNA reads TGTGCCACCAGTGACCCGGGACTAGCCGTGTACTTC.

This clonotype appeared many times. The chain joins TRBV5-1 to TRBJ2-7; a possible D gene is TRBD1 (6 bases). The CDR3 sequence is 13 residues long. Per the germline V gene, CDR1 is SGHRS and CDR2 is YFSETQ. Between the trimmed V and J ends, which lost 6 bases and 1 base, there was a span of 11 bases. For the CDR3, the DNA is TGCGCCAGCAAGGACAGCCCTTCCTACGAGCAGTACTTC. It encodes CASKDSPSYEQYF.

This clonotype occurred once. This sequence joins TRBV4-3 and TRBJ2-1; TRBD1 agrees at 8 bases. This CDR3 comprises 17 residues. Germline lookup yields CDR1 LGHNA and CDR2 YSLEER. The trim removed 0 bases at V and 8 bases at J, leaving 12 bases unmatched. The CDR3 coding sequence is TGCGCCAGCAGCCAAGATCCCGCCAGGGGGCTAATCCATGAGCAGTTCTTC. Residues: CASSQDPARGLIHEQFF.

This clonotype was found many times. The rearrangement links TRBV13 to TRBJ2-7; D possibly corresponds to TRBD1 (6 bases). This CDR3 is built from 14 residues. CDR1 and CDR2 (germline): PRHDT, FYEKMQ (reference sequence). V lost 4 bases to trimming and J lost 0 bases, with 10 bases between them. The CDR3 spells CASSYAGVSYEQYF. The CDR3 nucleotides are TGTGCCAGCAGCTATGCAGGGGTCTCCTACGAGCAGTACTTC.

There are many counts of this clonotype. The chain carries TRBV11-2 and TRBJ1-1; D unclear. This CDR3 region has 13 residues. CDR1 SGHAT and CDR2 FQNNGV come from the germline V gene. V was pared by 8 bases and J by 6 bases, with 16 bases between. The CDR3 DNA sequence: TGTGCCAGCCGCTCAAACTTGGGCGCTGAAGCTTTCTTT. Translated: CASRSNLGAEAFF.

This clonotype has ten or more counts. The chain has TRBV5-1 and TRBJ2-7, with TRBD2 identical over 11 bases. The germline V gene has CDR1 SGHRS and CDR2 YFSETQ. Trimming took 1 base from V and 6 from J; bases not matched to a gene: 3. The CDR3 contains 14 residues. CDR3 loop: CASSLTSGSGEQYF. CDR3 coding DNA: TGCGCCAGCAGCTTGACTAGCGGGAGTGGCGAGCAGTACTTC. The whole variable domain, filled in from reference TRBV5-1 and TRBJ2-7, reads KAGVTQTPRYLIKTRGQQVTLSCSPISGHRSVSWYQQTPGQGLQFLFEYFSETQRNKGNFPGRFSGRQFSNSRSEMNVSTLELGDSALYLCASSLTSGSGEQYFGPGTRLTVT.

As regards this clonotype: The junction does not match germline at one end; this may be a read error. The chain carries TRBV19 and TRBJ1-2; D possibly corresponds to TRBD1 (6 bases). Per germline, CDR1 LNHDA and CDR2 SQIVND (reference sequence). This CDR3 comprises 15 residues. The CDR3: CTSWDLGAPDYGYTF. DNA of the CDR3: TGTACCAGCTGGGATCTGGGGGCCCCCGACTATGGCTACACCTTC.

This clonotype was detected only once. One end of the junction varies from germline; a read error may be responsible. The chain links TRBV20-1 to TRBJ2-2; 10 positions match TRBD2. The CDR3 has 20 amino acids. Germline CDR1 and CDR2: DFQATT and SNEGSKA (reference sequence). The CDR3 is CSARDQGGTSETSITGGLFF. Written as DNA, the CDR3 is TGCAGTGCTAGAGATCAGGGGGGGACTAGCGAAACAAGTATTACCGGGGGGCTGTTTTTT.

The CDR3 region has the DNA TGTGCCAGCAGCTTAGTAGGGGGGCCTAGCACAGATACGCAGTATTTT. It codes for CASSLVGGPSTDTQYF. V and J are TRBV7-9 and TRBJ2-3; D could derive from TRBD1 or TRBD2 (6 bases each). CDR1 and CDR2 from the germline V gene are SEHNR and FQNEAQ (reference sequence). This CDR3 is 16 amino acids long. V dropped 1 base and J dropped 0 bases, with 11 bases sitting between them.

This clonotype came up a few times. This sequence joins TRBV19 and TRBJ1-4; D is undetermined. Trimming stripped 5 bases from V and 8 bases from J, with 15 bases between. CDR1 and CDR2 from the germline V gene are LNHDA and SQIVND (reference sequence). This CDR3 contains 14 residues. The CDR3 DNA reads as TGTGCCAGTAGTGTTACCCGGGGTTTCGAAAAACTGTTTTTT. Amino acid sequence: CASSVTRGFEKLFF.

This clonotype was picked up many times. The chain employs TRBV20-1 and TRBJ2-7; 12 bases line up with TRBD2. The CDR3 contains 14 residues. The V and J ends lost 3 bases and 3 bases, in that order; junction bases with no gene match: 3. Germline CDR1 DFQATT, CDR2 SNEGSKA (reference sequence). The DNA of the CDR3 is TGCAGTGCTAGTTCTAGCGGGAGGGTCTACGAGCAGTACTTC. It yields the protein CSASSSGRVYEQYF.

This clonotype was recorded at least ten times. CDR3 sequence reads: CASSLYRGQTEAFF. CDR3 bases: TGTGCCAGCAGTTTATACCGGGGACAAACTGAAGCTTTCTTT. The chain recombines TRBV28 with TRBJ1-1; a possible D gene is TRBD1 (6 bases). This CDR3 has 14 residues. V shed 1 base and J shed 5 bases, with 11 bases lying between them. Per the germline V gene, CDR1 is MDHEN and CDR2 is SYDVKM.

The chain couples TRBV27 to TRBJ2-1; TRBD2 agrees at 10 bases. J lost 4 bases, V lost 2 bases, and 2 bases had no gene match. The length of the CDR3 is 15 residues. CDR1 and CDR2 (germline): MNHEY, SMNVEV (reference sequence). The CDR3 reads CASSLVSGRYNEQFF. As DNA, the CDR3 is TGTGCCAGCAGTTTAGTTAGCGGGAGGTACAATGAGCAGTTCTTC.

This clonotype was counted at least ten times. J is TRBJ2-7 and V is TRBV5-1, with D unclear. The CDR3 contains 13 residues. Germline loops: CDR1 SGHRS, CDR2 YFSETQ. V shed 5 bases and J shed 3 bases, with 12 bases lying between them. This CDR3 is CASSVDDYYEQYF. The CDR3 nucleotides read TGCGCCAGCAGTGTGGACGATTACTACGAGCAGTACTTC.

This clonotype was detected only a few times. The chain carries TRBV7-3 and TRBJ2-7; D possibly uses TRBD1 or TRBD2 (5 bases each). Trimming removed 5 bases at V and 7 bases at J, with 9 bases between. The CDR3 covers 11 residues. Looked up from germline, CDR1 is SGHTA and CDR2 is FQGTGA. CDR3 protein: CASSDGTEQYF. In DNA form, the CDR3 reads TGTGCCAGCAGCGACGGGACGGAGCAGTACTTC.